The 8 T cell receptor beta chains in this list originate from one sample, sequenced in a study of CD8 T cells in Susac syndrome. Roughly 0.5 to 1 ug RNA was reverse transcribed with random hexamers. TCRdb re-analysed the immunoSEQ multiplex PCR reads in MiXCR, keeping a single row per CDR3 protein. The sample consists of 200,000 or so distinct CDR3 sequences, about 96% of them appearing once. The source material was CD4+ T cells from PBMCs. All receptors derive from a human donor with multiple sclerosis.

This sequence joins TRBV3-1 and TRBJ1-1; 9 nucleotides line up with TRBD1. Germline V gene lookup returns CDR1 LGHDT and CDR2 YNNKEL (reference sequence). Trimming took 5 bases from V and 4 from J; bases not matched to a gene: 5. This CDR3 has 14 residues. In nucleotides, the CDR3 is TGTGCCAGCAGCTTGACGGACAGGGGCACTGAAGCTTTCTTT. As protein: CASSLTDRGTEAFF.

The genes are TRBV10-3 and TRBJ2-3; D not certain. Germline CDR1 ENHRY, CDR2 SYGVKD. Trimming removed 10 bases from V and 1 base from J, with 9 bases in between. The CDR3 has 12 residues. The CDR3 reads CATRRGTDTQYF. For the CDR3, the DNA is TGTGCCACGCGGAGAGGCACAGATACGCAGTATTTT.

The chain combines TRBV3-1 with TRBJ2-7, with 10 bases identical to TRBD1. Germline V CDR1 and CDR2: LGHDT, YNNKEL (reference sequence). With V trimmed by 4 bases and J by 3 bases, 12 bases remained unmatched. The CDR3 is 17 residues long. The CDR3 region is CASSLGSGTGVFYEQYF. For the CDR3, the DNA is TGTGCCAGCAGCCTTGGTTCCGGGACAGGGGTTTTCTACGAGCAGTACTTC.

The chain links TRBV20-1 to TRBJ2-3; D is perhaps TRBD2 (6 bases). The CDR3 is 16 residues long. Trimming took off 0 bases at V and 2 bases at J, with 15 bases between the two ends. Germline CDR1 is DFQATT and CDR2 is SNEGSKA (reference sequence). CDR3 in amino acids: CSARDLGGAYTDTQYF. For the CDR3, the DNA is TGCAGTGCTAGAGATCTCGGCGGGGCCTACACAGATACGCAGTATTTT.

This clonotype has more than one count but fewer than ten. The chain employs TRBV30 and TRBJ2-7, with D hard to call. Trimming shortened V by 5 bases and J by 1 base, and 6 bases separated the two germline ends. The CDR3 runs 11 residues. Germline V lookup: CDR1 GTSNPN, CDR2 SVGIG (reference sequence). The chain's CDR3 is CAWGRSYEQYF. CDR3 in DNA: TGTGCCTGGGGGCGTTCCTACGAGCAGTACTTC.

The chain links TRBV29-1 to TRBJ2-3; D gene uncertain. Trimming took 7 bases from V and 1 from J, leaving 18 bases between them. Looked up from germline, CDR1 is SQVTM and CDR2 is ANQGSEA. CDR3 length: 15 amino acids. CDR3 sequence: CSGGVGGFGTDTQYF. CDR3 in DNA: TGCAGCGGCGGAGTGGGTGGGTTCGGCACAGATACGCAGTATTTT.

The V gene is TRBV28, the J gene TRBJ2-5; maybe TRBD2 (6 bases). In germline, CDR1 is MDHEN, CDR2 SYDVKM. The CDR3 loop spans 16 amino acids. The V end lost 2 bases, the J end lost 4 bases, and 17 bases lay between the germline ends. The CDR3 loop reads CASSLGGRGTGETQYF. The CDR3 DNA reads TGTGCCAGCAGTTTAGGAGGGAGAGGGACGGGAGAGACCCAGTACTTC.

The chain is built from TRBV6-5 and TRBJ1-2, with D perhaps matching TRBD1 (6 bases). Germline V gives CDR1 MNHEY, CDR2 SVGAGI. The ends were cut back, 9 bases at V and 5 bases at J, with 13 bases in the middle. This CDR3 is 12 amino acids long. CDR3 residues: CASSDTGYGYTF. CDR3 in DNA: TGTGCCAGTTCCGACACAGGGTATGGCTACACCTTC.